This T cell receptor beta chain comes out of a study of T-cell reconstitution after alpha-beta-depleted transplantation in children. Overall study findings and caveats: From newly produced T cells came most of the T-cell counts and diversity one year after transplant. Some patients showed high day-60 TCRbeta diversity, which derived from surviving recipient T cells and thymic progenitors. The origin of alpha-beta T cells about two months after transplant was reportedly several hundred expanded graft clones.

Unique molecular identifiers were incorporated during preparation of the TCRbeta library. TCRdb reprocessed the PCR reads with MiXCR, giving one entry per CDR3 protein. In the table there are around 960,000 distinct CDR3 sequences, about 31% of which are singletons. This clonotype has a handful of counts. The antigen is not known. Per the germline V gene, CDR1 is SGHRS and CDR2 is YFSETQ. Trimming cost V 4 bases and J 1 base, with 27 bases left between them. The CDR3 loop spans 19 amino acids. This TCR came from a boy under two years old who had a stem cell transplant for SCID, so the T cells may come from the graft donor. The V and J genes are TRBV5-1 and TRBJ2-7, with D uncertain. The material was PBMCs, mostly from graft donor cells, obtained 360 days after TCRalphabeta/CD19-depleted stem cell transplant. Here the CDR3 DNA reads TGCGCCAGCAGCCTAGGCCGTGGAGAGGCAGGCATTCCTTCCTACGAGCAGTACTTC. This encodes CASSLGRGEAGIPSYEQYF.